One and the same sample provided the 31 T cell receptor beta chains below, sequenced in a study of blood T cell repertoires in COVID-19. Using immunoSEQ multiplex PCR, the repertoire was profiled, and TCRdb retains in-frame clones only, with some absent. The sample has 70,000 to 90,000 clones, about four fifths seen once. The sample consisted of peripheral blood. These TCRs come from a human donor in a cohort sampled during active COVID-19.

V is TRBV24-1 and J is TRBJ2-6; a weak D match, TRBD1 (5 bases). CDR1 is KGHDR, CDR2 SFDVKD, per germline. V gave up 10 bases and J gave up 0 bases, with 9 bases separating them. This CDR3 region has 14 residues. CDR3 sequence (DNA): TGTGCCACAGCAGGGTCCTCTGGGGCCAACGTCCTGACTTTC. Amino acid sequence: CATAGSSGANVLTF.

The rearrangement links TRBV9 to TRBJ2-5, with 10 bases lining up with TRBD1. With V trimmed by 4 bases and J by 4 bases, 7 bases remained unmatched. Germline V gene lookup returns CDR1 SGDLS and CDR2 YYNGEE. The CDR3 consists of 15 residues. The CDR3 nucleotides read TGTGCCAGCAGCACCCGACAGGGGGCGGGAGAGACCCAGTACTTC. This codes for CASSTRQGAGETQYF.

This clone was recorded only once. The chain has TRBV13 and TRBJ2-7, with 9 nucleotides matching TRBD1. V lost 1 base to trimming and J lost 4 bases; unmatched junction nucleotides: 2. CDR1 and CDR2 (germline): PRHDT, FYEKMQ (reference sequence). This CDR3 has 14 amino acids. The CDR3 DNA follows: TGTGCCAGCAGCTTAGTGGGGACAGGGTACGAGCAGTACTTC. Translated, it gives CASSLVGTGYEQYF.

The V and J genes are TRBV14 and TRBJ1-4, with 9 bases identical to TRBD1. J lost 5 bases, V lost 4 bases, and 11 bases had no gene match. The CDR3 loop spans 17 amino acids. CDR1 is SGHDN, CDR2 FVKESK, per germline. In DNA, the CDR3 is TGTGCCAGCAGCCGAAACTTGGGGGGACAGGGAAATGAAAAACTGTTTTTT. Its protein product is CASSRNLGGQGNEKLFF.

This clone was observed a single time. This chain links TRBV5-1 with TRBJ2-3, with D unclear. The length of the CDR3 is 15 residues. V lost 3 bases and J lost 1, with 12 bases in between. Germline V gene lookup returns CDR1 SGHRS and CDR2 YFSETQ. This chain's CDR3 is CASSSTLTRTDTQYF. CDR3 sequence (DNA): TGCGCCAGCAGCTCAACTTTAACTCGCACAGATACGCAGTATTTT.

This clone was seen only once. The chain couples TRBV19 to TRBJ2-7; the D gene is possibly TRBD1 (5 bases). Trimming removed 7 bases from V and 1 base from J, with 11 bases in between. The CDR3 length is 13 residues. Germline assignment: CDR1 LNHDA and CDR2 SQIVND (reference sequence). The CDR3 reads CASKGQGSYEQYF. The CDR3 coding sequence is TGTGCCAGTAAGGGGCAGGGTTCCTACGAGCAGTACTTC.

This chain uses TRBV10-3 with TRBJ1-1, with 8 positions matching TRBD1. Germline V CDR1 and CDR2: ENHRY, SYGVKD. The CDR3 spans 16 residues. Trimming at V came to 0 bases and at J to 4 bases, leaving 7 bases not matched to a gene. The DNA of the CDR3 is TGTGCCATCAGTGAGTCTAGGCCAGGGGGCGGCACTGAAGCTTTCTTT. This codes for CAISESRPGGGTEAFF.

This sequence joins TRBV10-3 and TRBJ2-3, with 9 positions matching TRBD1. From germline, CDR1 is ENHRY and CDR2 SYGVKD. This CDR3 is 17 amino acids long. The J segment lost 2 bases and the V segment lost 2 bases, leaving 8 bases of the junction unmatched. The CDR3 region is CAISEGPGTGYTDTQYF. In nucleotides, the CDR3 is TGTGCCATCAGTGAGGGGCCCGGGACAGGGTACACAGATACGCAGTATTTT.

This chain links TRBV5-1 with TRBJ1-1; D is uncertain. Trimming stripped 5 bases from V and 1 base from J, with 15 bases between. The germline gives CDR1 SGHRS, CDR2 YFSETQ. The CDR3 length is 15 residues. CDR3 sequence reads: CASRAGDVGNTEAFF. CDR3 DNA: TGCGCCAGCAGGGCCGGGGATGTCGGGAACACTGAAGCTTTCTTT.

The chain uses TRBV3-1 (or the pseudogene TRBV3-2) and TRBJ2-7; TRBD1 is a possible D gene (6 bases). Germline V gene data show CDR1 as LGHDT and CDR2 as YNNKEL (reference sequence). Trimming pared 1 base from V and 2 bases from J, leaving 9 bases between. The CDR3 length is 14 residues. CDR3 sequence (DNA): TGTGCCAGCAGCCAAGGGAGACAGGCCTACGAGCAGTACTTC. Amino acids: CASSQGRQAYEQYF.

V is TRBV9 and J is TRBJ2-7; 9 bases line up with TRBD1. Germline loops: CDR1 SGDLS, CDR2 YYNGEE. This CDR3 has 16 amino acids. With 0 bases clipped from V and 1 base from J, the junction kept 5 bases outside the gene matches. This CDR3 reads CASSVGGTGLSYEQYF. The CDR3 DNA follows: TGTGCCAGCAGCGTAGGGGGGACAGGGCTTTCCTACGAGCAGTACTTC.

V is TRBV7-8 and J is TRBJ2-7; 7 nucleotides agree with TRBD1. V shed 5 bases, J shed 1 base, and the junction held 11 bases outside the gene matches. The CDR3 sequence is 16 residues long. Germline V gene lookup returns CDR1 SGHVS and CDR2 FQNEAQ. The DNA for the CDR3 is TGTGCCAGCAGCCCTCACCCCAGGGGGAGTTCCTACGAGCAGTACTTC. Its translation is CASSPHPRGSSYEQYF.

The chain couples TRBV6-5 to TRBJ2-3; TRBD2 matches 7 bases. The CDR3 covers 15 residues. Germline CDR1 is MNHEY and CDR2 is SVGAGI. V shed 6 bases, J shed 2 bases, and the junction held 8 bases outside the gene matches. The CDR3, as DNA: TGTGCCAGCAGCAGTCGGGGGGATGACACAGATACGCAGTATTTT. It translates to CASSSRGDDTDTQYF.

The chain links TRBV18 to TRBJ2-2; TRBD1 agrees at 8 bases. The ends lost 0 bases at V and 1 base at J; junction bases unmatched: 1. This CDR3 spans 16 amino acids. The germline CDR1 and CDR2 sequences are KGHSH and LQKENI. The CDR3 region is CASSPPGTGNTGELFF. DNA of the CDR3: TGTGCCAGCTCACCACCGGGGACAGGGAACACCGGGGAGCTGTTTTTT.

This sequence joins TRBV10-3 and TRBJ1-6; possibly TRBD1 for D (5 bases). Trimming took off 2 bases at V and 3 bases at J, with 8 bases between the two ends. CDR1 is ENHRY, CDR2 SYGVKD, per germline. The CDR3 runs 15 residues. The CDR3 sequence is CAISEPTVYNSPLHF. The CDR3 nucleotides read TGTGCCATCAGTGAGCCGACAGTCTATAATTCACCCCTCCACTTT.

This clone was detected once. The chain has TRBV5-6 and TRBJ2-6; D is possibly TRBD1 (5 bases). Per the germline V gene, CDR1 is SGHDT and CDR2 is YYEEEE. Trimming removed 2 bases from V and 3 bases from J, with 9 bases in between. The CDR3 has 15 amino acids. CDR3 bases: TGTGCCAGCAGCTTAGGGGCAGGTGGGGCCAACGTCCTGACTTTC. Its translation: CASSLGAGGANVLTF.

The sample holds a few counts of this clone. V gene TRBV5-4 combines with J gene TRBJ2-7; 7 positions match TRBD1. Germline V gene sequence: CDR1 SGHNT, CDR2 YYREEE (reference sequence). J was trimmed by 7 bases and V by 4 bases; bases with no gene match: 11. This CDR3 is 14 amino acids long. CDR3 nucleotides: TGTGCCAGCAGCAGGGACAGCCTCTACGCGGAGCAGTACTTC. This gives the protein CASSRDSLYAEQYF.

The V call is TRBV27, the J call TRBJ2-2; 7 bases fit TRBD2. The V and J ends lost 5 bases and 6 bases, in that order; junction bases with no gene match: 9. The CDR3 loop spans 15 amino acids. Per germline, CDR1 MNHEY and CDR2 SMNVEV (reference sequence). This CDR3 reads CASSTSRAGPGELFF. As DNA, the CDR3 is TGTGCCAGCAGTACCTCCCGAGCGGGACCCGGGGAGCTGTTTTTT.

This clone was seen once. The V gene is TRBV5-1, the J gene TRBJ1-4; 10 bases fit TRBD1. The germline CDR1 and CDR2 sequences are SGHRS and YFSETQ. This CDR3 has 16 amino acids. V was pared by 2 bases and J by 8 bases, with 9 bases of the junction left unmatched. This CDR3 is CASSLAIGTGVEKLFF. The CDR3 DNA sequence: TGCGCCAGCAGCTTAGCGATTGGGACAGGGGTCGAAAAACTGTTTTTT.

This chain links TRBV6-5 with TRBJ1-1, with TRBD1 as a possible D gene (6 bases). V gave up 2 bases and J gave up 4 bases, with 11 bases separating them. Germline V gene sequence: CDR1 MNHEY, CDR2 SVGAGI. This CDR3 has 14 amino acids. This CDR3 is CASSYNRAGTEAFF. The CDR3 DNA reads as TGTGCCAGCAGTTACAACAGGGCGGGCACTGAAGCTTTCTTT.

J is TRBJ1-5 and V is TRBV28, with D tentatively TRBD1 (5 bases). This CDR3 is 17 amino acids long. The V end lost 3 bases, the J end lost 2 bases, and 17 bases lay between the germline ends. Per the germline V gene, CDR1 is MDHEN and CDR2 is SYDVKM. CDR3 loop: CASSLGSAGHGNQPQHF. The CDR3 nucleotides read TGTGCCAGCAGTTTGGGGTCTGCCGGACATGGCAATCAGCCCCAGCATTTT.

The rearrangement uses TRBV2 and TRBJ2-3, with 7 bases matching TRBD1. Trimming took 6 bases from V and 1 from J; bases not matched to a gene: 1. This CDR3 comprises 13 residues. The germline gives CDR1 SNHLY, CDR2 FYNNEI. CDR3 loop: CASRTGGTDTQYF. The CDR3, as DNA: TGTGCCAGCAGAACAGGGGGCACAGATACGCAGTATTTT.

Comment on this clone: Other DNA sequences in the sample encode the same CDR3. The chain uses TRBV30 and TRBJ2-6, with D maybe TRBD1 (6 bases). CDR3 length: 15 residues. CDR1 and CDR2 from the germline V gene are GTSNPN and SVGIG (reference sequence). Trimming pared 0 bases from V and 1 base from J, leaving 7 bases between. DNA of the CDR3: TGTGCCTGGAGTGTAAGGGGGTCTGGGGCCAACGTCCTGACTTTC. The encoded protein is CAWSVRGSGANVLTF.

The chain carries TRBV7-3 and TRBJ2-3, with a tentative D call TRBD2 (6 bases). There are 16 residues in the CDR3. Trimming stripped 3 bases from V and 4 bases from J, with 17 bases between. In germline, CDR1 is SGHTA, CDR2 FQGTGA. CDR3 residues: CASSFSTGPGADTQYF. Written as DNA, the CDR3 is TGTGCCAGCAGCTTTAGTACAGGTCCGGGGGCAGATACGCAGTATTTT.

The gene calls are TRBV4-2 and TRBJ2-6, with TRBD2 identical over 10 bases. V lost 0 bases and J lost 0; bases outside the gene matches: 8. The germline V gene has CDR1 LGHNA and CDR2 YNFKEQ. This CDR3 contains 20 residues. The CDR3 nucleotides are TGTGCCAGCAGCCAAGAAAGGGAAGCGGGGGGGACCTCTGGGGCCAACGTCCTGACTTTC. Its translation: CASSQEREAGGTSGANVLTF.

The gene calls are TRBV28 and TRBJ2-2; 8 nucleotides agree with TRBD2. There are 16 residues in the CDR3. Germline V gene lookup returns CDR1 MDHEN and CDR2 SYDVKM. After removal of 1 base from V and 2 bases from J, the junction contained 3 bases not matched to a gene. The CDR3 protein is CASSLSGGRNTGELFF. CDR3 in DNA: TGTGCCAGCAGTTTATCGGGGGGGCGCAACACCGGGGAGCTGTTTTTT.

With regard to this clone: The CDR3 carries no conserved terminal phenylalanine or tryptophan, so it likely arises from a read error. The DNA is left out, because the CDR3 cannot be placed on it with certainty; the CDR3 is given as TCRdb lists it. The chain couples TRBV2 to TRBJ1-2. Germline V gives CDR1 SNHLY, CDR2 FYNNEI. The CDR3 totals 11 residues, both ends included. This chain's CDR3 is CATQRPFSLRV.

This CDR3 reads CASSPDREYEQYF. CDR3 nucleotide sequence: TGTGCCAGCAGTCCGGACAGGGAATACGAGCAGTACTTC. The J gene is TRBJ2-7, the V gene TRBV27; 8 bases map to TRBD1. The CDR3 has 13 residues. Germline loops: CDR1 MNHEY, CDR2 SMNVEV (reference sequence). Trimming cost V 5 bases and J 4 bases; bases outside gene matches: 4.

The chain uses TRBV29-1 and TRBJ2-3; no definite D call. Looked up from germline, CDR1 is SQVTM and CDR2 is ANQGSEA. The V and J ends lost 1 base and 4 bases respectively, with 12 bases between them. The CDR3 consists of 14 residues. The CDR3 protein is CSVEGAIGSDTQYF. The CDR3 DNA sequence: TGCAGCGTTGAAGGGGCCATTGGGTCAGATACGCAGTATTTT.

With respect to this clone: A read error may produce the germline difference seen at one junction end. This chain links TRBV3-1 (or the pseudogene TRBV3-2) with TRBJ2-7; TRBD1 matches 9 bases. Germline values: CDR1 LGHDT, CDR2 YNNKEL (reference sequence). The CDR3 is 12 amino acids. The DNA of the CDR3 is TGTGCCAGCAGCCAAGCCGGGACAGGGAAGAGCTTC. This encodes CASSQAGTGKSF.

This clone appeared a few times. The J gene is TRBJ1-5, the V gene TRBV6-6, with a possible D match to TRBD1 (6 bases). Germline V CDR1 and CDR2: MNHNY, SVGAGI (reference sequence). The CDR3 extends over 14 amino acids. V gave up 7 bases and J gave up 3 bases, with 13 bases separating them. The CDR3: CASNPTGINQPQHF. CDR3 DNA sequence: TGTGCCAGCAACCCTACAGGGATCAATCAGCCCCAGCATTTT.